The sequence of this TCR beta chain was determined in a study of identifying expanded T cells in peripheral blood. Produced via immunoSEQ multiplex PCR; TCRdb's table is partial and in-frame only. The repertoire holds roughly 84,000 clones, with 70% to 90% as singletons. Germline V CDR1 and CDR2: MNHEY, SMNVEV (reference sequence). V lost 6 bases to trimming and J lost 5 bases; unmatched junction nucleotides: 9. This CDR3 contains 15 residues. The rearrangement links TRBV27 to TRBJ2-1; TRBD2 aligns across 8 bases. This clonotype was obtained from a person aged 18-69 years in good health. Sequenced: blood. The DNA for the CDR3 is TGTGCCAGCAGGGCGGGAGGCCTGGGTGACAATGAGCAGTTCTTC. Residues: CASRAGGLGDNEQFF.